These T cell receptor beta chains were read from a single sample in a study of blood T cell repertoires in COVID-19. Assay used: immunoSEQ multiplex PCR; TCRdb lists only in-frame clones, some missing. The data hold 150,000 to 200,000 clones, with 94% observed a single time. Specimen: peripheral blood. The receptors here all came from a man aged 25 to 40 with COVID-19, enrolled during active disease. CDR3s leave out the opening cysteine and the closing phenylalanine or tryptophan.

TRBJ1-4	TRBV5-4	ASSVGQGNEKLF
TRBJ2-1	TRBV7-2	ASSLALGTPNNEQF
TRBJ2-2	TRBV2	ASKRGGELF
TRBJ2-3	TRBV25-1	ASSQGKTTDTQY
TRBJ1-3	TRBV23-1	ASSLQGQGSGNTIY
TRBJ1-3	TRBV7-9	ASSFTGTGNTIY
TRBJ1-4	TRBV6-5	ASSWDRGGRELF
TRBJ1-2	TRBV6-6	ASNQGDGSRGYT
TRBJ2-3	TRBV5-1	ASSLPSGGASDTQY
TRBJ1-5	TRBV19	ASSIDPPGEQPQH
TRBJ2-3	TRBV3-1/TRBV3-2	ASSGGQGNTDTQY
TRBJ2-7	TRBV5-1	ASSLQPAGNEQY
TRBJ1-1	TRBV6-1	ASSGLPGQGNTEAF
TRBJ1-1	TRBV18	ASSPIADRFMNTEAF
TRBJ2-3	TRBV5-1	ASSLSGQVADTQY
TRBJ1-3	TRBV5-1	ASSGVEGGEGNTIY
TRBJ1-2	TRBV6-5	ASSTGGAWNGYT
TRBJ2-3	TRBV3-1/TRBV3-2	ASSPRGGTDTQY
TRBJ1-1	TRBV5-1	ASSTGQGANTEAF
TRBJ2-2	TRBV7-2	ASSKDRRVGELF
TRBJ1-1	TRBV18	ASSPVRDTEAF
TRBJ1-2	TRBV5-4	ASSTDSNYGYT
TRBJ2-7	TRBV3-1/TRBV3-2	ASSPGQGGDEQY
TRBJ1-5	TRBV10-2	ASGTNSNQPQH
TRBJ2-7	TRBV7-9	ASSHQRTGLHEQY
TRBJ1-5	TRBV10-3	AISEDRGSSNQPQH
TRBJ2-1	TRBV19	ASSIGVGGPYNEQF
TRBJ1-5	TRBV9	ASSGTWKDQPQH
TRBJ2-4	TRBV25-1	ASSESGGGAKNIQY
TRBJ1-1	TRBV5-6	ASSPTPGQGGWAF
TRBJ2-2	TRBV7-9	ASSPHPGDTGELF
TRBJ1-2	TRBV6-5	ASSISTLTDYGYT
TRBJ2-2	TRBV7-3	ASSPGTGVTGELF
TRBJ1-1	TRBV2	ASSGYGGGRLNTEAF
TRBJ2-1	TRBV5-1	ASSLGPRGLAGGGNEQF
TRBJ2-1	TRBV5-1	ASSLDLSEYNEQF
TRBJ1-2	TRBV10-3	AISERTGNGYT
TRBJ2-7	TRBV7-2	ASSLVMVSDLVGDYEQY
TRBJ2-3	TRBV11-2	ASSLVGRGAVSDTQY
TRBJ1-4	TRBV5-1	ASSLNRDGEKLF
TRBJ1-1	TRBV5-4	ASSPRTGINTEAF